Sequencing of this T cell receptor beta chain was carried out in a study of blood T cell repertoires in COVID-19. The V and J ends lost 0 bases and 7 bases, in that order; junction bases with no gene match: 12. Germline loops: CDR1 MNHEY, CDR2 SMNVEV (reference sequence). This CDR3 is built from 17 residues. Sequenced by immunoSEQ multiplex PCR; TCRdb stores in-frame clones only, minus some. The sample comprises about 230,000 clones, around 85% of which are singletons, and approximately 7.9% rests with the top ten. This sequence originates from a woman of 80 years or more with acute or convalescent COVID-19. Sequenced material: peripheral blood. The rearrangement joins TRBV27 to TRBJ2-1, with TRBD2 matching 7 bases. This CDR3 reads CASSLSGSGGPRNEQFF. Here the CDR3 DNA reads TGTGCCAGCAGTTTATCGGGGTCGGGAGGCCCCAGGAATGAGCAGTTCTTC.